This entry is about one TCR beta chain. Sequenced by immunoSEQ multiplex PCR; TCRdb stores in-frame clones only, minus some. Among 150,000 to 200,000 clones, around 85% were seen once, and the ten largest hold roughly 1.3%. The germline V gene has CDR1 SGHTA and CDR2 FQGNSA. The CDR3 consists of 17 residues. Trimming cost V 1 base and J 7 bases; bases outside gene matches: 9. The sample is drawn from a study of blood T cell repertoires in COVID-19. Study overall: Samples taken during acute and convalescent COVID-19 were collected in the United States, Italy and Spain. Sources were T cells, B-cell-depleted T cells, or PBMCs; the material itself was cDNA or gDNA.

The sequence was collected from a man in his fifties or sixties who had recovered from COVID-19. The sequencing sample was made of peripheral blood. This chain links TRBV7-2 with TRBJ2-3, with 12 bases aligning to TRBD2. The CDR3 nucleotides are TGTGCCAGCAGCTTAGGTCCCCTAGCGGGGGGGCTAAATACGCAGTATTTT. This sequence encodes CASSLGPLAGGLNTQYF.